These 3 T cell receptor beta chains came from one sample sequenced in a study of shared clonotypes between healthy human individuals. Data came from immunoSEQ multiplex PCR; TCRdb stores just in-frame clones and leaves some out. The sample shows over a million clones, more than 95% of them seen only once. The material sequenced was naive CD4+ T cells sorted from blood. As to subset: CD45RA+ positively selected. These receptor sequences come from a man younger than 45 in good health.

V gene TRBV5-4 combines with J gene TRBJ2-6; the D gene is possibly TRBD1 (8 bases). CDR3 length: 16 amino acids. V lost 5 bases and J 3 bases, leaving 15 bases between the germline ends. The germline gives CDR1 SGHNT, CDR2 YYREEE (reference sequence). CDR3 loop: CASRQGGFGGANVLTF. The CDR3 DNA reads TGTGCCAGCAGACAGGGGGGGTTCGGTGGGGCCAACGTCCTGACTTTC.

The chain recombines TRBV28 with TRBJ1-1; D is unclear. Trimming took off 8 bases at V and 6 bases at J, with 7 bases between the two ends. The V gene's germline CDR1 is MDHEN and CDR2 SYDVKM. The CDR3 contains 10 residues. This chain's CDR3 is CASPGPEAFF. The CDR3 DNA follows: TGTGCCAGCCCCGGGCCTGAAGCTTTCTTT.

V and J are TRBV11-2 and TRBJ2-1, with a weak D call TRBD2 (5 bases). The germline V gene has CDR1 SGHAT and CDR2 FQNNGV. V was trimmed by 5 bases and J by 7 bases, leaving 27 bases between them. The CDR3 length is 18 residues. DNA for the CDR3: TGTGCCAGCAGCCACGAACCCCGCATAACGGGATTTAATAATGAGCAGTTCTTC. This sequence encodes CASSHEPRITGFNNEQFF. Full variable domain (missing parts from reference TRBV11-2 and TRBJ2-1): EAGVAQSPRYKIIEKRQSVAFWCNPISGHATLYWYQQILGQGPKLLIQFQNNGVVDDSQLPKDRFSAERLKGVDSTLKIQPAKLEDSAVYLCASSHEPRITGFNNEQFFGPGTRLTVL.